These 18 T cell receptor beta chains share one sample of origin, sequenced in a study of shared clonotypes between healthy human individuals (dated by TCRdb to between 2020 and 2021). Library preparation was by the immunoSEQ multiplex PCR assay. TCRdb took over this immuneACCESS table, retaining in-frame rearrangements with V and J assigned. Such tables are incomplete; in checked studies, under half of the missing clones stem from an unresolved V gene, and the remainder is unexplained. For this sample the table gives more than 1.2 million clones, of which 98% to 99% were detected only once. The top ten constitute around 0.38% of the sample. The sample was naive CD4+ T cells sorted from blood. The cell subset or site label on this specimen signifies: CD45RA+ positively selected. These receptors were taken from a man aged 30-40 years in good health.

The DNA for the CDR3 is TGTGCCAGGGGAATTGGCACAGATACGCAGTATTTT. Its translation: CARGIGTDTQYF. The chain joins TRBV12-1 to TRBJ2-3. TRBV12-1 is given as a pseudogene. The CDR3 is 12 amino acids.

This sequence joins TRBV7-2 and TRBJ2-7; D is undetermined. CDR3 length: 15 amino acids. Trimming took off 0 bases at V and 2 bases at J, with 11 bases between the two ends. CDR1 is SGHTA and CDR2 is FQGNSA in the germline V gene. In DNA, the CDR3 is TGTGCCAGCAGCTTAGCCTTAGTAGCCACCTACGAGCAGTACTTC. Translating it yields CASSLALVATYEQYF.

This sequence joins TRBV14 and TRBJ2-5, with 7 bases aligning to TRBD1. From germline, CDR1 is SGHDN and CDR2 FVKESK. J gave up 0 bases and V 4 bases, and 14 bases lay outside the gene matches. This CDR3 is built from 18 residues. The CDR3, as DNA: TGTGCCAGCAGCCTACGCACGACAGGGACAGCGTACCAAGAGACCCAGTACTTC. Translating gives CASSLRTTGTAYQETQYF.

The CDR3 region has the DNA TGCGCCAGCAGCTTGACCTTAGCGGGAGCCGGCACCGGGGAGCTGTTTTTT. The encoded protein is CASSLTLAGAGTGELFF. This chain uses TRBV5-1 with TRBJ2-2; TRBD2 agrees at 9 bases. Looked up from germline, CDR1 is SGHRS and CDR2 is YFSETQ. CDR3 size: 17 residues. After removal of 1 base from V and 4 bases from J, the junction contained 8 bases not matched to a gene.

This clone was observed once. The chain links TRBV7-9 to TRBJ2-5, with 9 bases matching TRBD2. This CDR3 has 16 residues. CDR1 is SEHNR and CDR2 is FQNEAQ in the germline V gene (reference sequence). V shed 7 bases, J shed 2 bases, and the junction held 11 bases outside the gene matches. This CDR3 reads CASNRGTSSGQETQYF. CDR3 nucleotide sequence: TGTGCCAGCAACCGAGGGACTAGCTCGGGTCAAGAGACCCAGTACTTC.

This clone was picked up one time. Other DNA sequences from this sample encode an identical CDR3 as well. The chain uses TRBV6-1 and TRBJ2-7, with D unresolved. The germline V gene encodes CDR1 MNHNS and CDR2 SASEGT. The CDR3 spans 11 residues. V was shortened by 4 bases and J by 4 bases, with 5 bases between the two germline ends. The CDR3 DNA is TGTGCCAGCAGTGGCAGTTACGAGCAGTACTTC. It codes for CASSGSYEQYF.

The chain recombines TRBV7-2 with TRBJ2-5; weak D call: TRBD2 (5 bases). This CDR3 region has 14 residues. The germline V gene encodes CDR1 SGHTA and CDR2 FQGNSA. The V and J ends lost 4 bases and 7 bases respectively, with 16 bases between them. The CDR3 DNA reads as TGTGCCAGCAGCTACCGGACTGAAGGAGGGACCCAGTACTTC. Translation: CASSYRTEGGTQYF.

This chain uses TRBV7-2 with TRBJ2-1; D gene unclear. The CDR3 runs 13 residues. Between the trimmed V and J ends, which lost 3 bases and 7 bases, there was a span of 10 bases. Germline lookup yields CDR1 SGHTA and CDR2 FQGNSA. The CDR3 DNA follows: TGTGCCAGCAGCTTCAATTGGAATAATGAGCAGTTCTTC. Its translation is CASSFNWNNEQFF.

The V call is TRBV5-4, the J call TRBJ1-2, with D possibly matching TRBD1 (6 bases). The CDR3 consists of 13 residues. V lost 2 bases and J lost 7, with 12 bases in between. Looked up from germline, CDR1 is SGHNT and CDR2 is YYREEE (reference sequence). The CDR3: CASSFSRGGGYTF. The CDR3 DNA sequence: TGTGCCAGCAGCTTTAGCAGGGGCGGTGGCTACACCTTC.

The CDR3 nucleotides read TGCGCCAGCAGGGGACTAGCAGCCCACACAGATACGCAGTATTTT. This sequence encodes CASRGLAAHTDTQYF. The chain employs TRBV5-1 and TRBJ2-3; TRBD2 agrees at 9 bases. This CDR3 has 15 residues. J gave up 2 bases and V 5 bases, and 6 bases lay outside the gene matches. Per the germline V gene, CDR1 is SGHRS and CDR2 is YFSETQ.

CDR3 DNA: TGCGCCAGCAGCTTGGGAGGGAGAAGCGACAATGAGCAGTTCTTC. Its protein is CASSLGGRSDNEQFF. This chain joins TRBV5-1 and TRBJ2-1, with D perhaps TRBD2 (5 bases). The CDR3 is made up of 15 amino acids. The germline CDR1 and CDR2 sequences are SGHRS and YFSETQ. Trimming shortened V by 0 bases and J by 5 bases, and 12 bases separated the two germline ends.

The gene calls are TRBV5-4 and TRBJ2-7, with 7 bases fitting TRBD1. This CDR3 is 15 amino acids long. V shed 1 base, J shed 4 bases, and the junction held 8 bases outside the gene matches. Per the germline V gene, CDR1 is SGHNT and CDR2 is YYREEE (reference sequence). The CDR3 sequence is CASSLLQGSRYEQYF. DNA of the CDR3: TGTGCCAGCAGCTTGTTACAGGGGAGTAGGTACGAGCAGTACTTC.

The V gene is TRBV5-6, the J gene TRBJ2-7, with 14 nucleotides matching TRBD2. This CDR3 has 14 amino acids. Germline V gene lookup returns CDR1 SGHDT and CDR2 YYEEEE. V shed 5 bases and J 11 bases; nucleotides not matched to a gene: 9. As DNA, the CDR3 is TGTGCCAGCAGACTACCGGGACTAGCGGGAGAGGAGTACTTC. Translated: CASRLPGLAGEEYF. The full variable domain, in which reference TRBV5-6 and TRBJ2-7 provide the parts outside the CDR3, is DAGVTQSPTHLIKTRGQQVTLRCSPKSGHDTVSWYQQALGQGPQFIFQYYEEEERQRGNFPDRFSGHQFPNYSSELNVNALLLGDSALYLCASRLPGLAGEEYFGPGTRLTVT.

The J gene is TRBJ1-2, the V gene TRBV6-1; no clear D. V was trimmed by 6 bases and J by 5 bases, leaving 16 bases between them. Germline CDR1 is MNHNS and CDR2 is SASEGT. The CDR3 is 14 residues long. CDR3 sequence reads: CASSLTSRAYGYTF. The CDR3 DNA reads as TGTGCCAGCAGCCTCACCTCGAGGGCGTATGGCTACACCTTC.

The chain recombines TRBV6-5 with TRBJ2-1; D ambiguous. V was trimmed by 6 bases and J by 7 bases, leaving 13 bases between them. This CDR3 spans 13 amino acids. CDR1 and CDR2 (germline): MNHEY, SVGAGI. CDR3 sequence reads: CASRNTGLNEQFF. The CDR3 nucleotides read TGTGCCAGCAGAAATACGGGCCTTAATGAGCAGTTCTTC.

The chain joins TRBV28 to TRBJ2-7; maybe TRBD1 (6 bases). In germline, CDR1 is MDHEN, CDR2 SYDVKM. V lost 5 bases to trimming and J lost 2 bases, with 16 bases between them. The CDR3 length is 15 residues. The CDR3 coding sequence is TGTGCCAGCAGTGGCCGGGCCAGGGGCCCCTACGAGCAGTACTTC. Residues: CASSGRARGPYEQYF.

V usage is TRBV5-4 and J usage is TRBJ2-1, with 9 positions matching TRBD1. Looked up from germline, CDR1 is SGHNT and CDR2 is YYREEE (reference sequence). This CDR3 is 16 amino acids long. Trimming cost V 7 bases and J 5 bases; bases outside gene matches: 13. The DNA for the CDR3 is TGTGCCAGCTTGACCTCCGGGACAGGGAGGAACAATGAGCAGTTCTTC. This sequence encodes CASLTSGTGRNNEQFF.

This clone was recorded once. V and J are TRBV28 and TRBJ1-2; 7 bases line up with TRBD1. The germline gives CDR1 MDHEN, CDR2 SYDVKM. V dropped 7 bases and J dropped 2; count of bases not matched to a gene: 7. This CDR3 is built from 14 residues. CDR3 residues: CASTLTGFNYGYTF. DNA for the CDR3: TGTGCCAGCACCCTGACAGGGTTCAACTATGGCTACACCTTC.